Presented here are 5 T cell receptor beta chains from one specimen sequenced in a study of human T cells and chemical hapten exposure. The study extracted total RNA from unfractionated whole blood. TCRdb passed the 5' RACE reads through MiXCR, listing each CDR3 protein once. The sample yields around 82,000 distinct CDR3 sequences, 7.7% seen once. Receptor source: a male donor in good health.

This clonotype was observed many times. The chain joins TRBV7-2 to TRBJ2-6; TRBD1 is a possible D gene (7 bases). The CDR3 is 18 residues long. Trimming left V 5 bases short and J 0 bases short, with 17 bases between. In germline, CDR1 is SGHTA, CDR2 FQGNSA. CDR3 region: CASSGRTGSLSGANVLTF. The CDR3 nucleotides read TGTGCCAGCAGCGGGAGGACAGGATCCCTCTCTGGGGCCAACGTCCTGACTTTC. Full variable domain (rest looked up from reference TRBV7-2 and TRBJ2-6): GAGVSQSPSNKVTEKGKDVELRCDPISGHTALYWYRQSLGQGLEFLIYFQGNSAPDKSGLPSDRFSAERTGGSVSTLTIQRTQQEDSAVYLCASSGRTGSLSGANVLTFGAGSRLTVL.

This clonotype was detected many times. This chain links TRBV7-2 with TRBJ1-3; D ambiguous. The ends were cut back, 1 base at V and 0 bases at J, with 10 bases in the middle. The CDR3 loop spans 16 amino acids. Per germline, CDR1 SGHTA and CDR2 FQGNSA. In DNA form, the CDR3 reads TGTGCCAGCAGCTTAGTTTCCACAAACTCTGGAAACACCATATATTTT. It specifies CASSLVSTNSGNTIYF.

The table lists this clonotype with many counts. The chain couples TRBV3-1 to TRBJ2-7; TRBD1 is a possible D gene (5 bases). The ends were cut back, 8 bases at V and 3 bases at J, with 20 bases in the middle. The germline V gene has CDR1 LGHDT and CDR2 YNNKEL (reference sequence). The CDR3 covers 15 residues. CDR3 residues: CASAQESGKLYEQYF. The CDR3 bases are TGTGCCAGCGCCCAAGAATCAGGGAAGCTCTACGAGCAGTACTTC.

This clonotype was detected only a few times. This chain connects TRBV20-1 to TRBJ1-5; 8 positions match TRBD1. Per germline, CDR1 DFQATT and CDR2 SNEGSKA (reference sequence). The CDR3 covers 15 residues. Germline trimming cut 6 bases from V and 3 bases from J; bases unmatched to any gene: 10. This chain's CDR3 is CSARTGRGDNQPQHF. The CDR3 bases are TGCAGTGCCCGGACAGGGCGAGGGGACAATCAGCCCCAGCATTTT.

This clonotype was counted a few times. The V gene is TRBV6-5, the J gene TRBJ2-3, with 7 bases lining up with TRBD2. The CDR3 length is 15 residues. CDR1 is MNHEY, CDR2 SVGAGI, per germline. The ends lost 5 bases at V and 3 bases at J; junction bases unmatched: 8. In nucleotides, the CDR3 is TGTGCCAGCAGTCCCCCAGCGGGAACTACAGATACGCAGTATTTT. The encoded protein is CASSPPAGTTDTQYF.